Listed below are T cell receptor beta chains from one sample, sequenced in a study of blood T cell repertoires in COVID-19. Sequencing used immunoSEQ multiplex PCR; TCRdb keeps in-frame clones, though not all of them. The sample comprises about 360,000 clones, more than 75% of which are singletons, and over 2.5% rests with the top ten. Input material: peripheral blood. These receptor sequences come from a human donor in a cohort sampled during active COVID-19. Both conserved end residues are part of each CDR3. The D gene is left open where the match is weak. The size of a clone is reported for some rows only, either as once, few or many, or as a class for expanded clones.

>TRBV7-9|NA|NA|TRBJ1-5
CASSLSSPPAVQHF
TGTGCCAGCAGCTTATCGTCTCCCCCCGCAGTCCAGCATTTT
>TRBV2|NA|NA|TRBJ1-2
CASEIPDRLNYGYTF
TGTGCCAGCGAAATCCCGGACAGACTGAACTATGGCTACACCTTC
>TRBV7-2|NA|NA|TRBJ1-1
CASSLARGPWTEAFF
TGTGCCAGCAGCTTAGCGCGGGGGCCATGGACTGAAGCTTTCTTT
>TRBV7-2|NA|TRBD2|TRBJ2-1
CASSLGAVAGVDEQFF
TGTGCCAGCAGCTTAGGAGCGGTAGCGGGGGTCGATGAGCAGTTCTTC
>TRBV29-1|NA|TRBD1|TRBJ1-2
CSVSQGARGYTF
TGCAGCGTCTCACAGGGGGCGAGGGGCTACACCTTC
>TRBV28|NA|NA|TRBJ1-2
CASSIPPGRGGHGYTF
TGTGCCAGCAGTATCCCCCCCGGGAGGGGGGGGCATGGCTACACCTTC
>TRBV6-5|NA|TRBD2|TRBJ2-7
CASGESGRQDEQYF
TGTGCCAGCGGAGAGAGCGGGAGGCAGGACGAGCAGTACTTC
>TRBV11-3|once|NA|TRBJ2-3
CASSLVSSTDTQYF
TGTGCCAGCAGCTTAGTTTCCTCCACAGATACGCAGTATTTT
>TRBV9|NA|TRBD1|TRBJ1-1
CASSVANLGQGGAAEAFF
TGTGCCAGCAGCGTAGCTAATCTCGGACAGGGGGGAGCGGCTGAAGCTTTCTTT
>TRBV30|NA|NA|TRBJ2-3
CAWSGIIASSTDTQYF
TGTGCCTGGAGTGGGATTATAGCGTCTAGCACAGATACGCAGTATTTT
>TRBV6-6|NA|NA|TRBJ2-3
CASSRQGNGFSTDTQYF
TGTGCCAGCAGTCGGCAGGGGAATGGCTTTAGCACAGATACGCAGTATTTT
>TRBV27|NA|NA|TRBJ1-1
CASSPTRNTEAFF
TGTGCCAGCAGTCCCACTCGGAACACTGAAGCTTTCTTT
>TRBV11-2|NA|TRBD2|TRBJ2-5
CASSRGEVETQYF
TGTGCCAGCTCCCGGGGGGAGGTGGAGACCCAGTACTTC
>TRBV13|NA|TRBD2|TRBJ2-3
CASSFGLAGVTDTQYF
TGTGCCAGCAGCTTCGGACTAGCGGGAGTGACAGATACGCAGTATTTT
>TRBV11-3|NA|TRBD1|TRBJ2-3
CASSLGQGRSDTQYF
TGTGCCAGCAGCTTAGGACAGGGGAGGTCAGATACGCAGTATTTT
>TRBV2|NA|TRBD1|TRBJ1-4
CASSEAWDRIRQAEKLFF
TGTGCCAGCAGTGAAGCCTGGGACAGAATTAGACAGGCCGAAAAACTGTTTTTT